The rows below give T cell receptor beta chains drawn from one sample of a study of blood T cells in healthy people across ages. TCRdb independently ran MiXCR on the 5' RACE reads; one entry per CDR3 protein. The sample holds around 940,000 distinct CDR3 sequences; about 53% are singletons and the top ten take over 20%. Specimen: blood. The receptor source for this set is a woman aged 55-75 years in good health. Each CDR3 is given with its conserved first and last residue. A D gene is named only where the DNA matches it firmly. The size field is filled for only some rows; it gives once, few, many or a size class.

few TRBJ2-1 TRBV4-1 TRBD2 CASSQDSGSWNEQFF TGCGCCAGCAGCCAAGATAGCGGGAGTTGGAATGAGCAGTTCTTC
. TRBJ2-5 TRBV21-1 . CASSKDSRAGVSLGQETQYF TGTGCCAGCAGCAAAGATTCTAGGGCAGGGGTGTCCTTGGGCCAAGAGACCCAGTACTTC
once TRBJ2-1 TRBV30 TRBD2 CAWSWGTSGYNEQFF TGTGCCTGGAGTTGGGGGACTAGCGGATACAATGAGCAGTTCTTC
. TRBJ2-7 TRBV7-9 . CASSRQGRPYEQYF TGTGCCAGCAGCCGTCAGGGCAGACCCTACGAGCAGTACTTC
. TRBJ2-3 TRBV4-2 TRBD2 CASSQVFTSGRAGDTQYF TGTGCCAGCAGCCAAGTGTTTACTAGCGGGAGGGCTGGAGATACGCAGTATTTT
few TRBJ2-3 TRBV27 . CASSLWVSTDTQYF TGTGCCAGCAGTTTATGGGTTTCCACAGATACGCAGTATTTT
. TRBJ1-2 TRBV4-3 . CASSQAGAEGNYGYTF TGCGCCAGCAGCCAGGCCGGGGCCGAGGGGAACTATGGCTACACCTTC
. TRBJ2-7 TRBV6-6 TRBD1 CASSSDRDHREQYF TGTGCCAGCAGCTCAGACAGGGACCATCGGGAGCAGTACTTC
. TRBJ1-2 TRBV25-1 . CAIQNTNGGYTF TGTGCCATCCAGAACACTAACGGCGGCTACACCTTC
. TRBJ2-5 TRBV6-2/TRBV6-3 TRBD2 CASSYPLTSGWIQETQYF TGTGCCAGCAGTTACCCCTTGACTAGCGGGTGGATACAAGAGACCCAGTACTTC
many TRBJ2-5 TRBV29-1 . CSVSQGGSSAETQYF TGCAGCGTTTCCCAGGGGGGATCGTCGGCGGAGACCCAGTACTTC
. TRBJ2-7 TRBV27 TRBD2 CASSGGRLAGVYEQYF TGTGCCAGCTCTGGCGGTAGACTAGCGGGAGTATACGAGCAGTACTTC
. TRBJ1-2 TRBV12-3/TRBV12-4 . CATGWRGAGDGYTF TGTGCCACCGGTTGGCGGGGGGCGGGTGATGGCTACACCTTC
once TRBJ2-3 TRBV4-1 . CASSSSDPMVKGTDTQYF TGCGCCAGCAGCTCTAGCGATCCGATGGTCAAGGGCACAGATACGCAGTATTTT
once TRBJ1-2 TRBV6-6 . CASSYENGYTF TGTGCCAGCAGTTACGAGAACGGCTACACCTTC
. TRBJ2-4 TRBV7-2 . CASSLGTTIQYF TGTGCCAGCAGCTTAGGGACGACTATTCAGTACTTC
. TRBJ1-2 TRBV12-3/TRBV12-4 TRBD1 CASSFPGTGSYGYTF TGTGCCAGCAGTTTCCCCGGGACAGGGTCCTATGGCTACACCTTC
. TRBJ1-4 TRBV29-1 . CSVYDRDREHEKLFF TGCAGCGTCTACGACCGGGACCGCGAGCATGAAAAACTGTTTTTT
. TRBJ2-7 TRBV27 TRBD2 CASSSGHHASSGSMYEQYF TGTGCCAGCAGTTCTGGGCACCATGCCTCTAGCGGGAGTATGTACGAGCAGTACTTC
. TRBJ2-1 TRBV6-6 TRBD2 CASLPSGKGNEQFF TGTGCCAGCCTTCCTAGCGGGAAGGGGAATGAGCAGTTCTTC